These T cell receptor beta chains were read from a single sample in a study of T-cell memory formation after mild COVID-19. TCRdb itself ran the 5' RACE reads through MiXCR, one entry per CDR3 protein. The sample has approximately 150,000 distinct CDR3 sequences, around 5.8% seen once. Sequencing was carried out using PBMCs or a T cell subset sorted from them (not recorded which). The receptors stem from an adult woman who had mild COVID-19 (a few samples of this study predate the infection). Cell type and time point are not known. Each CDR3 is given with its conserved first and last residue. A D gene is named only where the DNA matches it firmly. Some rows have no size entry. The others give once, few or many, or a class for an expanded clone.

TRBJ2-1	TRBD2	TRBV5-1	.	TGCGCCAGCAGCGGACTAGTTGACAATGAGCAGTTCTTC	CASSGLVDNEQFF
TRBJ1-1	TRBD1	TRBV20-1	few	TGCAGTGCGAAACAGGGGTCCGGGGGCACTGAAGCTTTCTTT	CSAKQGSGGTEAFF
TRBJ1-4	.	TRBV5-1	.	TGCGCCAGCAGCCTCCTGGGGGCAACTAATGAAAAACTGTTTTTT	CASSLLGATNEKLFF
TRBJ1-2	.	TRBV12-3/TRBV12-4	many	TGTGCCAGCAGTTCCGCGCCCTCCTATGGCTACACCTTC	CASSSAPSYGYTF
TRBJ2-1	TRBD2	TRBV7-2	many	TGTGCCAGCAGCCGATTCCCCGGACTAGCGGGAGGGCCCACCTACAATGAGCAGTTCTTC	CASSRFPGLAGGPTYNEQFF
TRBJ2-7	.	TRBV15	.	TGTGCCACCAGCCCTGGAGGATACGAGCAGTACTTC	CATSPGGYEQYF
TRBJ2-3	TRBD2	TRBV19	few	TGTGCCAGTATGGAGAATTTTGAGACTAGCTCCGATACGCAGTATTTT	CASMENFETSSDTQYF
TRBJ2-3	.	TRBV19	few	TGTGCCAGTAGTATCCTTTCTTCAGATACGCAGTATTTT	CASSILSSDTQYF
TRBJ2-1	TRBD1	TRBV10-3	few	TGTGCCATCAGCCCTCGAGGGGGACAGAACAATGAGCAGTTCTTC	CAISPRGGQNNEQFF
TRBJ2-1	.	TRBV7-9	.	TGTGCCAGCAGACCTCGTCGGGTAGCGGCTGGATCCTACAATGAGCAGTTCTTC	CASRPRRVAAGSYNEQFF
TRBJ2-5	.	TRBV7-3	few	TGTGCCAGCAGCTTAAGGGCTAGGAGTGAGACCCAGTACTTC	CASSLRARSETQYF
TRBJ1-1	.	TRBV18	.	TGTGCCAGCTCACCAGAACGGGGCACTGAAGCTTTCTTT	CASSPERGTEAFF
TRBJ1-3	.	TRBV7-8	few	TGTGCCAGCAGCTTAAGCAGGCTGGGAGGAAACACCATATATTTT	CASSLSRLGGNTIYF
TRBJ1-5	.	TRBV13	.	TGTGCCAGCAGCTTAAATGGTCAGCCCCAGCATTTT	CASSLNGQPQHF
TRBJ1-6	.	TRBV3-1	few	TGTGCCAGCCGGGACAACAAGTTGGTCTCCTATAATTCACCCCTCCACTTT	CASRDNKLVSYNSPLHF
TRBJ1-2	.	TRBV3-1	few	TGTGCCAGCAGCCAAGACCACTACCATGGCTACACCTTC	CASSQDHYHGYTF
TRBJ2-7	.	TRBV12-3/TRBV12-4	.	TGTGCCAGCAGTCGTGGGTCGAGCTCCTACGAGCAGTACTTC	CASSRGSSSYEQYF
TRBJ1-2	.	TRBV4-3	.	TGCGCCAGCAGCCAAGTCGAAGGGGGGAACTATGGCTACACCTTC	CASSQVEGGNYGYTF
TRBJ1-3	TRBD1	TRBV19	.	TGTGCCAGTAGACGGACAGGGGGAAACACCATATATTTT	CASRRTGGNTIYF
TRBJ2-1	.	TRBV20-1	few	TGCAGTGCGAGATGGGGTTCTGACAGGTTCTTC	CSARWGSDRFF
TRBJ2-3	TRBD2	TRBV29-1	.	TGCAGCGTGGGCCTTGGCGGGAGGGCTTCGGGCACAGATACGCAGTATTTT	CSVGLGGRASGTDTQYF
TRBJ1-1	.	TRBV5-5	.	TGTGCCAGCAGCTTCAATCCTACAGGGAACACTGAAGCTTTCTTT	CASSFNPTGNTEAFF
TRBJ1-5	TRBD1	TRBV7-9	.	TGTGCCAGCAGCTTAGCCCTGTCCCGGGACAGGGGGCATCAGCCCCAGCATTTT	CASSLALSRDRGHQPQHF
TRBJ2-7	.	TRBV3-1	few	TGTGCCAGCAGCCAAAGGGGAGAGCAGTACTTC	CASSQRGEQYF
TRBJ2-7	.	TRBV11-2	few	TGTGCCAGCAGCTCGACGCTCGACCGTTACGAGCAGTACTTC	CASSSTLDRYEQYF
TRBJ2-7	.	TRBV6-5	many	TGTGCCAGCACTTCCGGGCCCCCCTACGAGCAGTACTTC	CASTSGPPYEQYF
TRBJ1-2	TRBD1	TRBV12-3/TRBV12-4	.	TGTGCCAGCAGTTCCAGGGGGGGCTATGGCTACACCTTC	CASSSRGGYGYTF
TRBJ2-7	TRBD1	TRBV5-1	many	TGCGCCAGCAGCTTGGGGACAGGGACCTACGAGCAGTACTTC	CASSLGTGTYEQYF
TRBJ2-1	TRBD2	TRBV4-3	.	TGCGCCAGCAGCCAACTAGGACTAGCGGGCAATGAGCAGTTCTTC	CASSQLGLAGNEQFF
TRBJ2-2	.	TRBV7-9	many	TGTGCCAGCAGCGCGTTCCAGGGTACCGGGGAGCTGTTTTTT	CASSAFQGTGELFF
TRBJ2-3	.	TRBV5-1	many	TGCGCCAGCAGGACGGACGCAGGAGATACGCAGTATTTT	CASRTDAGDTQYF
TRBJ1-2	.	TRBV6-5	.	TGTGCTACGGGAGGGGGAGCTAACTATGGCTACACCTTC	CATGGGANYGYTF
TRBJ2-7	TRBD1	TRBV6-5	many	TGTGCCAGCAACGGGCAAACCGGGACAGGGAGAGGAGAGTACTTC	CASNGQTGTGRGEYF
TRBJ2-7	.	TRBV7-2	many	TGTGCCAGCAGCCCTTATCGGGTCGAGCAGTACTTC	CASSPYRVEQYF
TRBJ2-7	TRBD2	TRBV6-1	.	TGTGCCAGCAGTGAAGGGGGACTAGGGCTCGAGCAGTACTTC	CASSEGGLGLEQYF
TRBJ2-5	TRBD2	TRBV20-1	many	TGCAGTGCAATACTAGCGCAAGAGACCCAGTACTTC	CSAILAQETQYF
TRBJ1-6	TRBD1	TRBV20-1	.	TGCAGTGCTAACAGGGGATCTGATTCACCCCTCCACTTT	CSANRGSDSPLHF
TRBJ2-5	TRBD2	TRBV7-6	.	TGTGCCAGCAGCCCCGAGACTAGCGGGAGATCCGAGACCCAGTACTTC	CASSPETSGRSETQYF
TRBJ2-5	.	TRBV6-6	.	TGTGCCAGCAGTTACTCTAAGGGGTACCAAGAGACCCAGTACTTC	CASSYSKGYQETQYF
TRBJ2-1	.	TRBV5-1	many	TGCGCCAGCAGCTTGTGGGGGTCTTGGGACAATGAGCAGTTCTTC	CASSLWGSWDNEQFF
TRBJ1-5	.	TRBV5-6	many	TGTGCCAGCAGCTTGGGGGGTTGGGACTCAAGTCCGCCCCAGCATTTT	CASSLGGWDSSPPQHF
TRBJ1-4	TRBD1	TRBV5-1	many	TGCGCCAGCAGTTATGTCGGGACAGCTAATGAAAAACTGTTTTTT	CASSYVGTANEKLFF
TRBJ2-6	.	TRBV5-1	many	TGCGCCAGCAGCATCGAGATCTCTTCTGGGGCCAACGTCCTGACTTTC	CASSIEISSGANVLTF
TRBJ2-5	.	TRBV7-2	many	TGTGCCAGCAGCTTGGGCGGGTCTCAAGAGACCCAGTACTTC	CASSLGGSQETQYF
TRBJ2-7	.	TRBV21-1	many	TGTGCCAGTCACTCGGCGGGAGATACGTACGAGCAGTACTTC	CASHSAGDTYEQYF
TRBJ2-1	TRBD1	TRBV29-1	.	TGCAGCGTTTCCGGACAGGTTAGGAATGAGCAGTTCTTC	CSVSGQVRNEQFF
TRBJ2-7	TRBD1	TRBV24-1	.	TGTGCCACCAGTGATTACCGGACAGGGGGGATCTACGAGCAGTACTTC	CATSDYRTGGIYEQYF
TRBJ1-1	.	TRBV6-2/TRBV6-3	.	TGTGCCATCATTGGATCGGGGGTGAACACTGAAGCTTTCTTT	CAIIGSGVNTEAFF
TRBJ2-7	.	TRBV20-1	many	TGCAGTGCTAGCCCCGAAACCTACGAGCAGTACTTC	CSASPETYEQYF
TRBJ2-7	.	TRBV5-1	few	TGCGCCAGCAGCCTACCCCGGGACGGCTACGAGCAGTACTTC	CASSLPRDGYEQYF
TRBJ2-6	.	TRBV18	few	TGTGCCAGCTCCGGGGGCTCTGGGGCCAACGTCCTGACTTTC	CASSGGSGANVLTF
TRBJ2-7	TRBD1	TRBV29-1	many	TGCAGCGTGTGGGACAGGAGCTCCTACGAGCAGTACTTC	CSVWDRSSYEQYF
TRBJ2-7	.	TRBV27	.	TGTGCCAGCAGACTAAAACCACAGGGACCGAGCGAGCAGTACTTC	CASRLKPQGPSEQYF
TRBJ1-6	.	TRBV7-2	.	TGTGCCAGCACGAACTCCGGGACTTATAATTCACCCCTCCACTTT	CASTNSGTYNSPLHF
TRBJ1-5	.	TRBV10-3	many	TGTGCCATCAGCCGGGACAAGTATAGCAATCAGCCCCAGCATTTT	CAISRDKYSNQPQHF
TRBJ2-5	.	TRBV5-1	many	TGCGCCAGCAGCTTTGGGGGAAAAGGAGAGACCCAGTACTTC	CASSFGGKGETQYF
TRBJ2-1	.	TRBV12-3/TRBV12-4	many	TGTGCCAGCAGTCCTCCGCGGGTAGTAAGGTATGAGCAGTTCTTC	CASSPPRVVRYEQFF
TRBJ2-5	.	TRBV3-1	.	TGTGCCAGCAAAACCCTAGGGGAGGAGACCCAGTACTTC	CASKTLGEETQYF
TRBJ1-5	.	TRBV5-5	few	TGTGCCAGCAGCTTGGAGGGGCGCCAGCAGCCCCAGCATTTT	CASSLEGRQQPQHF
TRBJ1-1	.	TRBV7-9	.	TGTGCCAGCAGCTTAGAGGGTAGTAGCACTGAAGCTTTCTTT	CASSLEGSSTEAFF